The present entry profiles one T cell receptor (beta chain) with its context. Germline CDR1 is MDHEN and CDR2 is SYDVKM. CDR3 size: 14 residues. V trimming: 6 bases; J trimming: 7 bases; junction bases outside the gene matches: 11. The data were taken from a study of cytomegalovirus exposure and HLA in healthy donors. Across the study: Earlier, 150 million to 200 million T cells were analyzed, and fewer than 120 million unique TCR beta sequences were found among them.

The PCR made use of 60 Vbeta and 13 Jbeta primers. TCRdb's table, derived via immunoSEQ multiplex PCR, lists solely in-frame clones and lacks some. The data contain 55,000 to 75,000 clones, less than 85% of them singletons. The chain employs TRBV28 and TRBJ2-7; 8 bases are a match to TRBD1. This clonotype originated in a young man in good health and CMV-seropositive. Input material: PBMCs. The CDR3 loop reads CASSSGQVLGEQYF. The CDR3 DNA reads as TGTGCCAGCAGCTCGGGACAGGTTTTAGGTGAGCAGTACTTC. The variable domain in full, completed from reference TRBV28 and TRBJ2-7, reads DVKVTQSSRYLVKRTGEKVFLECVQDMDHENMFWYRQDPGLGLRLIYFSYDVKMKEKGDIPEGYSVSREKKERFSLILESASTNQTSMYLCASSSGQVLGEQYFGPGTRLTVT.